The following is a TCR beta chain sequence with its context. After removal of 0 bases from V and 0 bases from J, the junction contained 1 base not matched to a gene. This CDR3 is built from 15 residues. CDR1 and CDR2 (germline): LGHNA, YNFKEQ. Per the original data handling: Amplification from reference gene primers served as the basis for estimated nucleated cell counts. Libraries were prepared by immunoSEQ multiplex PCR; TCRdb keeps only in-frame clonotypes and omits some of them. The V and J calls and the clone size are those of that table, but D and trimming were determined from the DNA. Of some 230,000 clones listed, 80% to 85% were seen once; the top ten hold approximately 5.1%. This sample was taken from a study of blood T cell repertoires in COVID-19. Study in general: PBMCs, B-cell-depleted T cells, or T cells were the source of the cDNA or gDNA that made up the material.

Specimen: peripheral blood. The clonotype originates from an older woman who had recovered from COVID-19. The rearrangement joins TRBV4-2 to TRBJ2-7; TRBD1 agrees at 8 bases. The CDR3 here is CASSQEGQDSYEQYF. The CDR3 DNA is TGTGCCAGCAGCCAAGAGGGACAGGACTCCTACGAGCAGTACTTC.